This T cell receptor (beta chain) was found in a study of blood T cell repertoires in COVID-19. Profiled with immunoSEQ multiplex PCR; TCRdb holds only in-frame clones, not every one. The table shows roughly 280,000 clones, with 75% to 90% occurring only once. V was clipped by 2 bases and J by 3 bases; unmatched bases: 7. Germline values: CDR1 MNHEY, CDR2 SVGAGI. CDR3 size: 16 residues. This sequence originates from a man aged 30 to 39 with active or convalescent COVID-19. V gene TRBV6-5 combines with J gene TRBJ2-3; the match to TRBD1 covers 8 bases. Sequences were obtained from peripheral blood. This CDR3 is CASSYKDRGVTDTQYF. CDR3 DNA: TGTGCCAGCAGTTACAAAGACAGGGGTGTAACAGATACGCAGTATTTT.